This T cell receptor beta chain was captured in a study of Ad26.COV2.S vaccination and SARS-CoV-2 variants (dated by TCRdb to the early 2020s). Study-level background: Donors in the vaccine arm were drawn from COV1001, a phase I-IIa trial of Ad26.COV2.S in healthy adults that was multicentre, randomized, double-blind and placebo-controlled. The TCR-sequenced set comprised about 30 samples: approximately 19 Ad26.COV2.S vaccine recipients, 5 placebo recipients and 8 SARS-CoV-2 convalescent individuals. Ad26.COV2.S was administered intramuscularly at a dose of 5x10^10 or 1x10^11 viral particles, either as one shot or as two shots given 56 days apart. TCRbeta repertoire sequencing served as the tool for gauging how specific and how broad the SARS-CoV-2-reactive T cell receptors were following Ad26.COV2.S vaccination. Trial participants were randomized into five groups of five: low-dose or high-dose Ad26.COV2.S given once or twice, or placebo on both occasions. Throughout the experiments and outcome assessment, investigators stayed blinded to trial group allocation.

From the germline V gene, CDR1 is SGHVS and CDR2 is FNYEAQ. V sheds 3 bases and J sheds 7 bases, leaving 15 bases between their ends. From the cysteine through the phenylalanine, the CDR3 covers 14 amino acids. Only CDR3 DNA remains: 42 bases, in frame from the first base. The immunoSEQ Assay was used to sequence TCRbeta CDR3 regions. After extraction, genomic DNA underwent amplification by bias-controlled multiplex PCR, followed by high-throughput sequencing. Under the source paper's analysis protocol: To quantify the absolute abundance of each unique TCRbeta CDR3 region, sequences were collapsed and filtered. T cell fraction was estimated by normalization of TCRbeta template counts to usable DNA, with usable DNA being measured through amplification of reference genes present in all nucleated cells. Repertoire TCRs were annotated as SARS-CoV-2-specific by exact matching of V gene, CDR3 amino acid sequence and J gene to a known reactive TCR set. The reference SARS-CoV-2 TCR set was derived from MIRA and filtered for enrichment in COVID-19-positive ImmuneCODE repertoires, a step that removed public or cross-reactive TCRs. Using the MIRA antigens, annotated TCRs were further analysed by specific ORF or by position within an ORF. Depth was the summed frequency of annotated unique rearrangements, while breadth was defined as annotated unique rearrangements over total unique productive rearrangements. Group comparisons of TCR breadth used two-sided Wilcoxon rank-sum tests. Entries here come from immuneACCESS through TCRdb and include only in-frame sequences with V and J called. Some clones fail to appear in such tables; in the studies checked, an unresolved V gene covers under half of the shortfall, and the cause of the remainder is unknown. V, J and clone size reflect that table, while D and trimming were determined from the DNA. For this sample the table gives 300,000 to 350,000 clones, of which 85% to 90% were detected only once. The ten largest account for more than 1.5% of the sample.

What this sample's treatment or condition label stands for: 15 to 20 received Ad26.COV2.S at low or high dose, single or two shots; roughly five received placebo; per-sample allocation not given. For vaccine and placebo recipients, repertoires were sequenced using samples collected on day 63 after the first injection. Between 29 July and 7 August 2020, Cohort 1b enrolled 25 adults aged 18-55 years at one site in Boston, USA. Ad26.COV2.S was a replication-incompetent adenovirus type 26 vector expressing a prefusion-stabilized SARS-CoV-2 spike protein from the original Wuhan strain. Overall results and qualifications from the work: Comparing responses between vaccine doses or regimens was not something the study was powered to do. The authors noted that the TCR breadth and depth analyses may have underestimated total T cell responses. Vaccine and placebo recipients had similar non-spike TCR breadth, a finding consistent with the vaccine containing only spike. Higher spike-specific TCR breadth was observed in Ad26.COV2.S recipients than in placebo recipients (P = 0.0014). After vaccination, substantial breadth of spike-specific CD8+ and CD4+ T cell responses was reported.

As regards this clone: Its antigen is not yet known. No clone much larger than this one lies a single base away; base qualities are absent.

The sample was peripheral blood, taken in a trial of Ad26.COV2.S vaccine versus placebo. The rearranged segments are TRBV7-6 and TRBJ1-1; the D segment could be TRBD1, given 5 matching bases. The TCR originated in a person between 18 and 59 years old who received the Ad26.COV2.S COVID-19 vaccine or a placebo. For the CDR3, the sequence is CASSLGGSILEAFF. The sequenced DNA is TGTGCCAGCAGCTTGGGGGGGTCTATCCTTGAAGCTTTCTTT.